There are a few counts of the clone carrying this T cell receptor (beta chain). Its specificity is unknown. Profiled with immunoSEQ multiplex PCR; TCRdb holds only in-frame clones, not every one. Altogether 130,000 to 150,000 clones are present, over 80% being singletons, with the ten largest covering roughly 2.9%. This entry is derived from a study of T cell responses to AZD1222 COVID-19 vaccine. Study observations and caveats: Reportedly, close to half of spike-specific TCRs are directed against unmutated variant regions. Samples come after the peak T cell response, not at day 14. Baseline testing showed seropositivity in only a handful of AZD1222 recipients. Distributed over spike, vaccine-associated CD4 TCRs predominated at 160-218 and 743-854.

The TCR was taken from an adult in good health. Source: peripheral blood, taken on day 0 of MenACWY control vaccination.

The CDR3, as DNA: TGTGCCAGCGTTTGGATGAACACTGAAGCTTTCTTT. Amino acid sequence: CASVWMNTEAFF. The chain carries TRBV2 and TRBJ1-1; D uncertain. CDR1 SNHLY and CDR2 FYNNEI come from the germline V gene. This CDR3 is 12 amino acids long. V shed 8 bases and J shed 0 bases, with 7 bases lying between them.